These 27 T cell receptor beta chains were all obtained from the same sample, sequenced in a study of shared clonotypes between healthy human individuals. Here immunoSEQ multiplex PCR was the method, and the copy in TCRdb shows in-frame clones only, minus some. The repertoire holds about 2.4 million clones, approximately 94% seen once, with 0.36% in the top ten. Specimen: naive CD4+ T cells from PBMCs. Subset meaning: CD45RA+ positively selected. These receptors were taken from a man aged 18 to 29 in good health. Some clones in this sample may be carry-over from other donors' samples.

The count of this clone is one. CDR3 sequence (DNA): TGTGCCAGCAGTTTGTCAGTACAGACCCAGTACTTC. Its translation is CASSLSVQTQYF. V gene TRBV28 combines with J gene TRBJ2-5; D gene ambiguous. The CDR3 has 12 amino acids. CDR1 MDHEN and CDR2 SYDVKM come from the germline V gene. V was cut by 3 bases and J by 6 bases, with 8 bases left in between.

The chain couples TRBV15 to TRBJ2-7, with D possibly being TRBD1 (6 bases). V was cut by 0 bases and J by 6 bases, with 18 bases left in between. Looked up from germline, CDR1 is LNHNV and CDR2 is YYDKDF (reference sequence). This CDR3 comprises 16 residues. The CDR3 nucleotides are TGTGCCACCAGCAGAGATCTTCGGCAGGGGTTCCGCGAGCAGTACTTC. It yields the protein CATSRDLRQGFREQYF.

The J gene is TRBJ2-7, the V gene TRBV7-9, with D maybe TRBD2 (6 bases). CDR3 length: 16 residues. V was shortened by 4 bases and J by 4 bases, with 20 bases between the two germline ends. Germline CDR1 is SEHNR and CDR2 is FQNEAQ (reference sequence). Written as DNA, the CDR3 is TGTGCCAGCAGCTCTACTGGCGTGTCCGGGAGATACGAGCAGTACTTC. Protein sequence: CASSSTGVSGRYEQYF.

The chain joins TRBV6-1 to TRBJ2-2; no definite D call. This CDR3 is 13 amino acids long. Between the trimmed V and J ends, which lost 3 bases and 6 bases, there was a span of 8 bases. Looked up from germline, CDR1 is MNHNS and CDR2 is SASEGT. In DNA, the CDR3 is TGTGCCAGCAGTGACAGGTCCCCCGGGGAGCTGTTTTTT. This codes for CASSDRSPGELFF.

The chain joins TRBV27 to TRBJ2-7, with D hard to call. Germline V gene sequence: CDR1 MNHEY, CDR2 SMNVEV (reference sequence). This CDR3 comprises 13 residues. V was pared by 8 bases and J by 6 bases, with 17 bases between. The chain's CDR3 is CASSALNLGEQYF. DNA for the CDR3: TGTGCCAGCTCCGCCCTGAACCTGGGCGAGCAGTACTTC.

The rearrangement links TRBV6-5 to TRBJ1-6, with D possibly TRBD1 on 5 matching bases. CDR1 and CDR2 (germline): MNHEY, SVGAGI. This CDR3 has 14 amino acids. Trimming removed 2 bases from V and 9 bases from J, with 11 bases in between. CDR3 in amino acids: CASSYVRVGSPLHF. The CDR3 coding sequence is TGTGCCAGCAGTTACGTCAGGGTGGGTTCACCCCTCCACTTT.

CDR3 loop: CASQGQIYEQYF. The DNA for the CDR3 is TGTGCCAGTCAGGGACAGATCTACGAGCAGTACTTC. This sequence joins TRBV6-5 and TRBJ2-7; TRBD1 matches 7 bases. Germline CDR1 is MNHEY and CDR2 is SVGAGI. V shed 9 bases and J 3 bases; nucleotides not matched to a gene: 5. The CDR3 consists of 12 residues.

The rearrangement links TRBV5-4 to TRBJ2-4; the D gene is possibly TRBD2 (5 bases). This CDR3 comprises 13 residues. V was shortened by 2 bases and J by 4 bases, with 7 bases between the two germline ends. Germline CDR1 SGHNT, CDR2 YYREEE (reference sequence). The CDR3 nucleotides are TGTGCCAGCAGCTTACCGGGGAAAAACATTCAGTACTTC. Its protein is CASSLPGKNIQYF.

A single count supports this clone. The rearrangement links TRBV28 to TRBJ2-7; D might be TRBD1 (7 bases). Germline V gene sequence: CDR1 MDHEN, CDR2 SYDVKM. The CDR3 contains 13 residues. Trimming removed 6 bases from V and 2 bases from J, with 11 bases in between. CDR3 region: CASREGQTYEQYF. Here the CDR3 DNA reads TGTGCCAGCAGGGAGGGACAGACCTACGAGCAGTACTTC.

The chain recombines TRBV5-4 with TRBJ2-3; 9 bases match TRBD2. V gave up 0 bases and J gave up 5 bases; unmatched junction bases: 7. CDR3 length: 16 residues. Germline V gene data show CDR1 as SGHNT and CDR2 as YYREEE (reference sequence). The CDR3: CASSLGAGGYGDTQYF. For the CDR3, the DNA is TGTGCCAGCAGCTTGGGGGCGGGAGGGTATGGAGATACGCAGTATTTT. The entire variable domain, with the rest obtained from reference TRBV5-4 and TRBJ2-3, is as follows: ETGVTQSPTHLIKTRGQQVTLRCSSQSGHNTVSWYQQALGQGPQFIFQYYREEENGRGNFPPRFSGLQFPNYSSELNVNALELDDSALYLCASSLGAGGYGDTQYFGPGTRLTVL.

This clone came up once. The rearrangement links TRBV4-3 to TRBJ1-4; no definite D call. V dropped 4 bases and J dropped 8 bases, with 17 bases sitting between them. This CDR3 region has 15 residues. The germline V gene has CDR1 LGHNA and CDR2 YSLEER. CDR3 loop: CASSRQPGVREKLFF. The CDR3 DNA is TGCGCCAGCAGCCGACAACCTGGGGTGAGGGAAAAACTGTTTTTT.

The sample holds one count of this clone. The chain uses TRBV5-1 and TRBJ2-1; either TRBD1 or TRBD2 may fit D (5 bases each). Germline lookup yields CDR1 SGHRS and CDR2 YFSETQ. There are 15 residues in the CDR3. The ends were cut back, 7 bases at V and 2 bases at J, with 16 bases in the middle. CDR3 loop: CASRPWGSAYNEQFF. Here the CDR3 DNA reads TGCGCCAGCCGTCCCTGGGGGAGCGCCTACAATGAGCAGTTCTTC.

This chain links TRBV19 with TRBJ2-1; 7 nucleotides align to TRBD2. In germline, CDR1 is LNHDA, CDR2 SQIVND (reference sequence). Trimming cost V 3 bases and J 1 base; bases outside gene matches: 6. The CDR3 extends over 16 amino acids. The CDR3 protein is CASSIWEGGSYNEQFF. The DNA of the CDR3 is TGTGCCAGTAGTATTTGGGAGGGCGGGTCCTACAATGAGCAGTTCTTC.

The gene calls are TRBV18 and TRBJ1-5; tentatively, D is TRBD1 (5 bases). In germline, CDR1 is KGHSH, CDR2 LQKENI. The CDR3 is 16 amino acids. V was shortened by 3 bases and J by 0 bases, with 12 bases between the two germline ends. The CDR3 DNA reads as TGTGCCAGCTCACCGGTCCGGGGGTATAGCAATCAGCCCCAGCATTTT. Residues: CASSPVRGYSNQPQHF.

V and J are TRBV5-1 and TRBJ2-7; TRBD1 agrees at 7 bases. Germline lookup yields CDR1 SGHRS and CDR2 YFSETQ. Losses at the gene ends were 5 bases for V and 4 bases for J; bases not matched to a gene: 9. The CDR3 spans 14 residues. The CDR3 DNA is TGCGCCAGCAGTTCCGGGACAGTTAATTACGAGCAGTACTTC. This gives the protein CASSSGTVNYEQYF.

This sequence joins TRBV28 and TRBJ1-1, with 7 bases that match TRBD1. Unmatched junction bases numbered 9, after V lost 5 bases and J lost 3 bases. Germline CDR1 is MDHEN and CDR2 is SYDVKM. The CDR3 runs 15 residues. The CDR3 nucleotides read TGTGCCAGCAGTCCTGAGGGGGCCCCGGACACTGAAGCTTTCTTT. Translating it yields CASSPEGAPDTEAFF.

The genes are TRBV19 and TRBJ2-5, with D possibly being TRBD1 (5 bases). V lost 8 bases to trimming and J lost 5 bases, with 15 bases between them. Per germline, CDR1 LNHDA and CDR2 SQIVND (reference sequence). There are 13 residues in the CDR3. The CDR3: CASSLGAAETQYF. As DNA, the CDR3 is TGTGCCAGTTCTTTAGGGGCCGCGGAGACCCAGTACTTC.

The V gene is TRBV9, the J gene TRBJ2-5; TRBD1 agrees at 7 bases. The germline V gene has CDR1 SGDLS and CDR2 YYNGEE. The CDR3 has 16 amino acids. V dropped 0 bases and J dropped 5; count of bases not matched to a gene: 10. CDR3 DNA: TGTGCCAGCAGCGTAGGGGGGTCTCCCAGGGGGGAGACCCAGTACTTC. This sequence encodes CASSVGGSPRGETQYF.

The chain is built from TRBV15 and TRBJ2-7; maybe TRBD1 (6 bases). This CDR3 spans 15 amino acids. Germline loops: CDR1 LNHNV, CDR2 YYDKDF (reference sequence). Trimming shortened V by 0 bases and J by 3 bases, and 12 bases separated the two germline ends. In DNA, the CDR3 is TGTGCCACCAGCAGAGATCAACGGACAGTCTACGAGCAGTACTTC. It encodes CATSRDQRTVYEQYF.

This clone was recorded once. The J gene is TRBJ2-7, the V gene TRBV5-1, with TRBD1 identical over 8 bases. CDR1 is SGHRS, CDR2 YFSETQ, per germline. V lost 4 bases to trimming and J lost 6 bases; unmatched junction nucleotides: 9. The CDR3 contains 14 residues. The CDR3 is CASSRDRGGREQYF. DNA for the CDR3: TGCGCCAGCAGCCGCGACAGGGGTGGCCGCGAGCAGTACTTC.

The chain links TRBV5-6 to TRBJ1-2; no reliable D call. The CDR3 contains 11 residues. V gave up 4 bases and J gave up 6 bases, with 7 bases separating them. Germline-derived CDR1 and CDR2 are SGHDT and YYEEEE. CDR3: CASSPKDGYTF. In nucleotides, the CDR3 is TGTGCCAGCAGCCCGAAAGATGGCTACACCTTC.

The rearrangement uses TRBV4-1 and TRBJ1-3; D is uncertain. The CDR3 has 14 residues. Germline CDR1 is MGHRA and CDR2 is YSYEKL. The V gene lost 9 bases and the J gene lost 2 bases, with 14 bases spanning the gap. The CDR3 loop is CASALSAAGNTIYF. In DNA form, the CDR3 reads TGCGCCAGTGCTCTTTCCGCTGCTGGAAACACCATATATTTT.

The V gene is TRBV30, the J gene TRBJ1-4, with TRBD1 matching 7 bases. From germline, CDR1 is GTSNPN and CDR2 SVGIG (reference sequence). V trimming: 4 bases; J trimming: 7 bases; junction bases outside the gene matches: 3. The CDR3 consists of 12 residues. CDR3 sequence (DNA): TGTGCCTGGACCCAGGGGGGTGAAAAACTGTTTTTT. It codes for CAWTQGGEKLFF.

The rearrangement uses TRBV11-2 and TRBJ2-7; a weak D match, TRBD2 (5 bases). The CDR3 sequence is 19 residues long. Trimming took 4 bases from V and 4 from J, leaving 29 bases between them. Germline lookup yields CDR1 SGHAT and CDR2 FQNNGV. CDR3 in amino acids: CASSSIKRGLAGVPYEQYF. The CDR3 DNA reads TGTGCCAGCAGCTCGATTAAACGGGGTCTAGCCGGAGTCCCGTACGAGCAGTACTTC.

The J gene is TRBJ2-1, the V gene TRBV7-9; 11 bases agree with TRBD1. Germline V lookup: CDR1 SEHNR, CDR2 FQNEAQ (reference sequence). The CDR3 totals 18 residues. V lost 5 bases, J lost 6 bases, and 15 bases stayed unmatched. The CDR3 sequence is CASSQWTGGSTNGNEQFF. The DNA for the CDR3 is TGTGCCAGCAGCCAATGGACAGGGGGCTCTACAAATGGCAATGAGCAGTTCTTC.

This clone appeared once. The rearrangement joins TRBV2 to TRBJ2-3, with 8 bases lining up with TRBD1. The V gene end was trimmed by 6 bases and the J gene end by 5 bases; junction bases not matched to a gene: 19. CDR1 SNHLY and CDR2 FYNNEI come from the germline V gene. CDR3 length: 18 amino acids. CDR3 DNA: TGTGCCAGCAGGACAAATAATAGGACAGGGAATCCGGTAGATACGCAGTATTTT. Its translation: CASRTNNRTGNPVDTQYF.

V gene TRBV25-1 combines with J gene TRBJ1-2; 9 bases align to TRBD1. The germline V gene encodes CDR1 MGHDK and CDR2 SYGVNS. J was trimmed by 2 bases and V by 4 bases; bases with no gene match: 14. This CDR3 region has 18 residues. In DNA form, the CDR3 reads TGTGCCAGCAGTGGGGGGGGACAGGGTAAACCAAAGAACTATGGCTACACCTTC. This encodes CASSGGGQGKPKNYGYTF.